A single sample gave rise to the 13 T cell receptor beta chains below, sequenced in a study of T cell responses to AZD1222 COVID-19 vaccine. This table comes from immunoSEQ multiplex PCR, and its TCRdb copy is limited to in-frame clones, with some not included. Of roughly 200,000 clones in the sample, around 92% were seen once. Sequenced material: peripheral blood, taken on day 0 of AZD1222 vaccination. The receptor set was obtained from an adult in good health.

This rearrangement joins TRBV5-1 to TRBJ2-2; a possible D gene is TRBD1 (6 bases). This CDR3 region has 15 residues. Looked up from germline, CDR1 is SGHRS and CDR2 is YFSETQ. V was clipped by 1 base and J by 1 base, with 8 bases between them. The CDR3 loop is CASSLPRGNTGELFF. The CDR3 region has the DNA TGCGCCAGCAGCTTGCCCAGGGGGAACACCGGGGAGCTGTTTTTT.

The chain is built from TRBV2 and TRBJ1-2; TRBD1 might be the D (6 bases). This CDR3 region has 16 residues. Trimming pared 8 bases from V and 7 bases from J, leaving 26 bases between. Germline V gives CDR1 SNHLY, CDR2 FYNNEI. The CDR3 reads CASPAGGPRGRGGYTF. The CDR3 DNA follows: TGTGCCAGCCCGGCGGGGGGGCCTAGGGGTCGAGGTGGCTACACCTTC.

The count of this clone is one. The rearrangement links TRBV30 to TRBJ1-4; a possible D gene is TRBD1 (5 bases). The length of the CDR3 is 14 residues. The germline V and J ends were trimmed by 0 bases and 7 bases, with 12 bases remaining between them. The germline V gene encodes CDR1 GTSNPN and CDR2 SVGIG (reference sequence). The CDR3 is CAWSVGGAGEKLFF. The CDR3 DNA is TGTGCCTGGAGTGTGGGTGGGGCGGGTGAAAAACTGTTTTTT.

This chain connects TRBV29-1 to TRBJ1-5; tentatively, D is TRBD1 (5 bases). V was clipped by 7 bases and J by 1 base, with 8 bases between them. The CDR3 contains 12 residues. Germline-derived CDR1 and CDR2 are SQVTM and ANQGSEA. The CDR3 loop reads CSAWDSNQPQHF. CDR3 DNA sequence: TGCAGCGCCTGGGACAGCAATCAGCCCCAGCATTTT.

The chain uses TRBV5-1 and TRBJ1-3, with D perhaps TRBD1 (6 bases). This CDR3 comprises 16 residues. Per germline, CDR1 SGHRS and CDR2 YFSETQ. V was clipped by 4 bases and J by 0 bases, with 14 bases between them. The CDR3 DNA reads as TGCGCCAGCAGCCCCATTGGACAGCTCTCTGGAAACACCATATATTTT. Encoded protein: CASSPIGQLSGNTIYF.

The genes are TRBV2 and TRBJ1-4; no clear D. The CDR3 length is 12 residues. V dropped 7 bases and J dropped 7 bases, with 10 bases sitting between them. The germline CDR1 and CDR2 sequences are SNHLY and FYNNEI. The CDR3: CASTSLVEKLFF. CDR3 in DNA: TGTGCCAGCACCTCACTCGTTGAAAAACTGTTTTTT.

V usage is TRBV3-1 (or the pseudogene TRBV3-2) and J usage is TRBJ2-2; 8 positions match TRBD1. The CDR3 contains 16 residues. V trimming: 0 bases; J trimming: 4 bases; junction bases outside the gene matches: 4. Germline V CDR1 and CDR2: LGHDT, YNNKEL (reference sequence). The CDR3 protein is CASSQESGTGTGELFF. The CDR3 bases are TGTGCCAGCAGCCAAGAGTCAGGGACAGGCACCGGGGAGCTGTTTTTT.

The genes are TRBV28 and TRBJ1-2; D is unclear. The CDR3 contains 13 residues. V lost 2 bases and J lost 7, with 11 bases in between. CDR1 and CDR2 (germline): MDHEN, SYDVKM. The CDR3 region has the DNA TGTGCCAGCAGTTTAGTGGAGGGTGCTGGCTACACCTTC. This translates into CASSLVEGAGYTF.

This rearrangement joins TRBV29-1 to TRBJ2-5, with D tentatively TRBD1 or TRBD2 (7 bases each). V was pared by 5 bases and J by 1 base, with 14 bases between. Germline assignment: CDR1 SQVTM and CDR2 ANQGSEA. This CDR3 has 14 amino acids. The DNA for the CDR3 is TGCAGCGTTACGCCAGGGGGGGCCCAAGAGACCCAGTACTTC. Residues: CSVTPGGAQETQYF.

This chain links TRBV18 with TRBJ1-2; 8 bases are a match to TRBD1. The length of the CDR3 is 14 residues. The ends lost 4 bases at V and 6 bases at J; junction bases unmatched: 7. In germline, CDR1 is KGHSH, CDR2 LQKENI. CDR3 protein: CASSLQGTGDGYTF. In DNA, the CDR3 is TGTGCCAGCTCACTTCAGGGGACAGGCGATGGCTACACCTTC.

This chain uses TRBV7-2 with TRBJ1-5, with a possible D match to TRBD1 (5 bases). The CDR3 has 13 amino acids. Trimming removed 8 bases from V and 7 bases from J, with 15 bases in between. Germline V gene lookup returns CDR1 SGHTA and CDR2 FQGNSA. The CDR3 protein is CASGPGSGQPQHF. The CDR3, as DNA: TGTGCCAGCGGCCCAGGGTCTGGCCAGCCCCAGCATTTT.

The rearrangement uses TRBV6-5 and TRBJ1-5; TRBD1 is a possible D gene (6 bases). Germline CDR1 reads MNHEY; CDR2 reads SVGAGI. Deletions cut 5 bases from V and 3 bases from J, with 11 bases between. There are 14 residues in the CDR3. In DNA, the CDR3 is TGTGCCAGCAGTCCCGGACAGTACAATCAGCCCCAGCATTTT. It yields the protein CASSPGQYNQPQHF.

This clone was found once. The CDR3 region is CASSPSGVGSYNSPLHF. CDR3 DNA: TGTGCCAGCAGCCCGTCCGGGGTAGGGTCCTATAATTCACCCCTCCACTTT. The rearrangement links TRBV7-2 to TRBJ1-6; D is unclear. The CDR3 length is 17 residues. V was cut by 5 bases and J by 1 base, with 15 bases left in between. Per the germline V gene, CDR1 is SGHTA and CDR2 is FQGNSA.